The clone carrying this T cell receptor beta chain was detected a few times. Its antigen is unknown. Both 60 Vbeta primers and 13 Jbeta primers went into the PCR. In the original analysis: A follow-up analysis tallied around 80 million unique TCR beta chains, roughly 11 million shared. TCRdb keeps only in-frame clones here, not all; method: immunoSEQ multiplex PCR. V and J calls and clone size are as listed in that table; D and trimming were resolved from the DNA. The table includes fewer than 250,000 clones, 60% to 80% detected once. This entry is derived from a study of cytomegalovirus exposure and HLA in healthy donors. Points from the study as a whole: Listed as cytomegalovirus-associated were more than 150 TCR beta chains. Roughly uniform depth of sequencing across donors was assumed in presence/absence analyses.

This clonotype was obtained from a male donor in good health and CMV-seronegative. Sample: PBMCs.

CDR3: CASSPGLGLREQYF. CDR3 nucleotides: TGTGCCAGCAGCCCGGGACTGGGCCTCAGGGAGCAGTACTTC. V is TRBV5-6 and J is TRBJ2-7; a possible D gene is TRBD2 (6 bases). Trimming stripped 4 bases from V and 7 bases from J, with 18 bases between. The CDR3 consists of 14 residues. Germline values: CDR1 SGHDT, CDR2 YYEEEE.